The next 27 T cell receptor beta chains were all read from a single sample in a study of brain T cells in children with intractable seizures. Time point of the sample: blood from clinic visit 5 months post-surgery; TSC patient then seizure free. Assay used: immunoSEQ multiplex PCR; TCRdb lists only in-frame clones, some missing. The sample carries 340,000 or so clones, 85% to 95% recorded once. The sequenced sample was peripheral blood, obtained 5 to 6 months after surgery. These receptors were obtained from a boy in the first two years of life with tuberous sclerosis and intractable seizures.

The gene calls are TRBV4-1 and TRBJ2-3, with 8 bases fitting TRBD2. Germline V gives CDR1 MGHRA, CDR2 YSYEKL. J lost 2 bases, V lost 3 bases, and 4 bases had no gene match. The CDR3 spans 15 residues. The CDR3 here is CASSHLGLATDTQYF. The CDR3 coding sequence is TGCGCCAGCAGCCATCTTGGACTAGCCACAGATACGCAGTATTTT.

J is TRBJ2-3 and V is TRBV9; possible D gene TRBD2, 6 bases. Germline V lookup: CDR1 SGDLS, CDR2 YYNGEE. This CDR3 has 15 amino acids. Trimming left V 2 bases short and J 2 bases short, with 12 bases between. The CDR3 sequence: CASSVAGKNTDTQYF. The CDR3 DNA is TGTGCCAGCAGCGTTGCGGGGAAAAACACAGATACGCAGTATTTT.

The chain joins TRBV11-3 to TRBJ2-5; D is undetermined. Germline CDR1 SGHNT, CDR2 YENEEA. The CDR3 spans 14 residues. Trimming cost V 3 bases and J 5 bases, with 13 bases left between them. The CDR3 protein is CASSFSGTRETQYF. The CDR3 bases are TGTGCCAGCAGCTTCTCAGGAACAAGGGAGACCCAGTACTTC.

This clone rates as medium-sized. The rearrangement links TRBV4-1 to TRBJ1-5; 8 bases are shared with TRBD1. The V gene end was trimmed by 4 bases and the J gene end by 5 bases; junction bases not matched to a gene: 4. CDR1 and CDR2 from the germline V gene are MGHRA and YSYEKL. The length of the CDR3 is 14 residues. In DNA, the CDR3 is TGCGCCAGCAGCCCAGGACAGGGTTATCAGCCCCAGCATTTT. Protein sequence: CASSPGQGYQPQHF.

CDR3 nucleotide sequence: TGTGCGTTGGGCAGAGGGGGATCCAGCCAGCCCCAGCATTTT. Protein: CALGRGGSSQPQHF. The chain has TRBV30 and TRBJ1-5, with D possibly TRBD1 on 6 matching bases. The CDR3 spans 14 residues. Germline V gives CDR1 GTSNPN, CDR2 SVGIG (reference sequence).

With regard to this clone: Different DNA sequences within this sample yield the same CDR3. The genes are TRBV2 and TRBJ1-1; D unresolved. Germline V gives CDR1 SNHLY, CDR2 FYNNEI. The V gene lost 4 bases and the J gene lost 1 base, with 4 bases spanning the gap. The CDR3 loop spans 12 amino acids. CDR3 sequence: CASSGGNTEAFF. The CDR3 region has the DNA TGTGCCAGCAGTGGTGGGAACACTGAAGCTTTCTTT.

The chain is built from TRBV2 and TRBJ1-1; no firm D call. Trimming stripped 1 base from V and 4 bases from J, with 16 bases between. The CDR3 is 16 residues long. Germline CDR1 reads SNHLY; CDR2 reads FYNNEI. CDR3 protein: CASSEVEPGFGTEAFF. CDR3 nucleotides: TGTGCCAGCAGTGAAGTTGAACCGGGATTCGGCACTGAAGCTTTCTTT.

For the CDR3, the DNA is TGTGCCAGCAGTCCTGGAGGGGGTAGATCACCCCTCCACTTT. This codes for CASSPGGGRSPLHF. The chain combines TRBV5-4 with TRBJ1-6; maybe TRBD1 (6 bases). This CDR3 has 14 residues. V shed 5 bases and J shed 10 bases, with 16 bases lying between them. CDR1 is SGHNT and CDR2 is YYREEE in the germline V gene (reference sequence).

The chain has TRBV4-1 and TRBJ2-2; no firm D call. The CDR3 loop spans 11 amino acids. The germline V gene has CDR1 MGHRA and CDR2 YSYEKL. Trimming removed 1 base at V and 6 bases at J, with 0 bases between. CDR3 nucleotides: TGCGCCAGCAGCCAAGCCGGGGAGCTGTTTTTT. Its translation: CASSQAGELFF.

The chain recombines TRBV20-1 with TRBJ2-7; D gene uncertain. The CDR3 consists of 15 residues. V was cut by 3 bases and J by 3 bases, with 18 bases left in between. In germline, CDR1 is DFQATT, CDR2 SNEGSKA (reference sequence). The CDR3, as DNA: TGCAGTGCTAGTTCTATGGGTGAAGTATTCTACGAGCAGTACTTC. This codes for CSASSMGEVFYEQYF.

The chain is built from TRBV5-1 and TRBJ2-3; 8 bases are a match to TRBD1. Per the germline V gene, CDR1 is SGHRS and CDR2 is YFSETQ. The CDR3 runs to 16 residues. After removal of 0 bases from V and 1 base from J, the junction contained 4 bases not matched to a gene. CDR3 region: CASSLAPGQGTDTQYF. DNA of the CDR3: TGCGCCAGCAGCTTGGCACCGGGACAGGGCACAGATACGCAGTATTTT.

The gene calls are TRBV2 and TRBJ2-1, with TRBD1 as a possible D gene (6 bases). Trimming removed 6 bases at V and 4 bases at J, with 13 bases between. Germline V CDR1 and CDR2: SNHLY, FYNNEI. The CDR3 totals 14 residues. CDR3 sequence: CASSTTQGYNEQFF. DNA for the CDR3: TGTGCCAGCAGCACCACCCAGGGGTACAATGAGCAGTTCTTC.

The rearrangement uses TRBV9 and TRBJ1-2; D gene uncertain. The CDR3 sequence is 13 residues long. V lost 4 bases and J 4 bases, leaving 11 bases between the germline ends. Germline V gene lookup returns CDR1 SGDLS and CDR2 YYNGEE. The CDR3 region is CASSLGEGYGYTF. The CDR3 nucleotides are TGTGCCAGCAGCCTGGGAGAAGGCTATGGCTACACCTTC.

The J gene is TRBJ2-2, the V gene TRBV9; TRBD1 matches at 7 bases. Germline V gene lookup returns CDR1 SGDLS and CDR2 YYNGEE. The CDR3 extends over 17 amino acids. V was pared by 4 bases and J by 0 bases, with 9 bases of the junction left unmatched. In DNA, the CDR3 is TGTGCCAGCAGCCTCCCGAACGACAGGGCGAACACCGGGGAGCTGTTTTTT. This codes for CASSLPNDRANTGELFF. Complete variable domain (other parts from reference TRBV9 and TRBJ2-2): DSGVTQTPKHLITATGQRVTLRCSPRSGDLSVYWYQQSLDQGLQFLIQYYNGEERAKGNILERFSAQQFPDLHSELNLSSLELGDSALYFCASSLPNDRANTGELFFGEGSRLTVL.

This clone was counted a few times. The rearrangement joins TRBV6-5 to TRBJ2-3; weak D call: TRBD2 (6 bases). V gave up 8 bases and J gave up 1 base, with 13 bases separating them. This CDR3 is built from 14 residues. Germline V gene data show CDR1 as MNHEY and CDR2 as SVGAGI. CDR3 DNA sequence: TGTGCCAGCCCCCCGCGGGGACGCACAGATACGCAGTATTTT. It is translated as CASPPRGRTDTQYF.

V and J are TRBV9 and TRBJ2-3; possibly TRBD1 or TRBD2 for D (5 bases each). The CDR3 totals 18 residues. The germline gives CDR1 SGDLS, CDR2 YYNGEE. Trimming took 4 bases from V and 4 from J, leaving 25 bases between them. CDR3 sequence: CASSPPTPGAIGSDTQYF. The CDR3 region has the DNA TGTGCCAGCAGCCCCCCGACGCCCGGGGCTATCGGTTCAGATACGCAGTATTTT.

V usage is TRBV9 and J usage is TRBJ1-4, with 9 bases identical to TRBD1. V dropped 3 bases and J dropped 5; count of bases not matched to a gene: 5. Germline CDR1 SGDLS, CDR2 YYNGEE. This CDR3 is built from 15 residues. The CDR3 region is CASSARDRANEKLFF. CDR3 DNA: TGTGCCAGCAGCGCCCGGGACAGGGCCAATGAAAAACTGTTTTTT. Drawing the rest from reference TRBV9 and TRBJ1-4, the complete variable domain is DSGVTQTPKHLITATGQRVTLRCSPRSGDLSVYWYQQSLDQGLQFLIQYYNGEERAKGNILERFSAQQFPDLHSELNLSSLELGDSALYFCASSARDRANEKLFFGSGTQLSVL.

This clone has a handful of counts. The sample contains more than one DNA sequence encoding this CDR3. The CDR3 nucleotides read TGTGCCTGGAGTTTGGGTAGCTCCTACAATGAGCAGTTCTTC. Protein product: CAWSLGSSYNEQFF. The chain couples TRBV30 to TRBJ2-1; D gene ambiguous. The CDR3 has 14 residues. The germline V gene encodes CDR1 GTSNPN and CDR2 SVGIG (reference sequence). The V end lost 2 bases, the J end lost 0 bases, and 8 bases lay between the germline ends. Variable domain in full (rest from reference TRBV30 and TRBJ2-1): SQTIHQWPATLVQPVGSPLSLECTVEGTSNPNLYWYRQAAGRGLQLLFYSVGIGQISSEVPQNLSASRPQDRQFILSSKKLLLSDSGFYLCAWSLGSSYNEQFFGPGTRLTVL.

As concerns this clone: This same CDR3 is encoded by further DNA sequences in the sample. The chain combines TRBV6-1 with TRBJ1-1, with TRBD1 identical over 7 bases. Germline V CDR1 and CDR2: MNHNS, SASEGT. V was clipped by 3 bases and J by 0 bases; unmatched bases: 4. There are 15 residues in the CDR3. CDR3 nucleotide sequence: TGTGCCAGCAGTGATCCGGGACAGATGAACACTGAAGCTTTCTTT. As protein: CASSDPGQMNTEAFF.

This clone was counted once. This chain links TRBV5-1 with TRBJ2-7; D is uncertain. Trimming took off 2 bases at V and 0 bases at J, with 12 bases between the two ends. The CDR3 runs to 15 residues. In germline, CDR1 is SGHRS, CDR2 YFSETQ. CDR3 nucleotide sequence: TGCGCCAGCAGCTTAGGCTCAGTCTACTCCTACGAGCAGTACTTC. This translates into CASSLGSVYSYEQYF.

Turning to this clone: A read error may produce the germline difference seen at one junction end. The CDR3 protein is CASSSPGNEQFF. DNA of the CDR3: TGTGCTAGCAGCTCCCCCGGGAATGAGCAGTTCTTC. The chain is built from TRBV7-7 and TRBJ2-1; no clear D gene. CDR3 length equals 12 residues. Per germline, CDR1 SSHAT and CDR2 FNYEAQ (reference sequence).

The CDR3 DNA sequence: TGTGCCTGGAGTGTAAAGACACAATACTCCTACGAGCAGTACTTC. This translates into CAWSVKTQYSYEQYF. V usage is TRBV30 and J usage is TRBJ2-7; D not certain. CDR1 is GTSNPN, CDR2 SVGIG, per germline (reference sequence). V was clipped by 0 bases and J by 0 bases, with 12 bases between them. CDR3 length equals 15 residues.

This chain joins TRBV6-1 and TRBJ1-4; D is unresolved. CDR3 size: 15 residues. Germline-derived CDR1 and CDR2 are MNHNS and SASEGT. The ends were cut back, 0 bases at V and 11 bases at J, with 16 bases in the middle. Here the CDR3 reads CASSEATVIGKKLFF. The CDR3 DNA follows: TGTGCCAGCAGTGAAGCAACGGTTATAGGAAAGAAACTGTTTTTT.

V usage is TRBV11-3 and J usage is TRBJ2-7; 9 bases are a match to TRBD2. The germline V gene has CDR1 SGHNT and CDR2 YENEEA. V was clipped by 5 bases and J by 7 bases; unmatched bases: 12. The CDR3 runs 15 residues. The CDR3 here is CASSGLTAGGGEQYF. The CDR3 coding sequence is TGTGCCAGCAGCGGACTCACGGCGGGAGGGGGAGAGCAGTACTTC.

The chain joins TRBV6-1 to TRBJ1-3; D ambiguous. CDR1 and CDR2 (germline): MNHNS, SASEGT. This CDR3 comprises 12 residues. Trimming took off 1 base at V and 5 bases at J, with 3 bases between the two ends. The CDR3 DNA follows: TGTGCCAGCAGTGAAGACCGAAACACCATATATTTT. It translates to CASSEDRNTIYF.

The chain uses TRBV2 and TRBJ2-2; 8 nucleotides match TRBD1. This CDR3 comprises 15 residues. Germline trimming cut 4 bases from V and 4 bases from J; bases unmatched to any gene: 5. Germline CDR1 reads SNHLY; CDR2 reads FYNNEI. The CDR3 sequence is CASSAQGVVTGELFF. CDR3 DNA sequence: TGTGCCAGCAGTGCACAGGGGGTTGTCACCGGGGAGCTGTTTTTT.

The V call is TRBV28, the J call TRBJ2-3; 9 bases match TRBD1. The CDR3 is 17 residues long. V lost 2 bases, J lost 2 bases, and 8 bases stayed unmatched. CDR1 is MDHEN, CDR2 SYDVKM, per germline. DNA for the CDR3: TGTGCCAGCAGTTTAGTCCGGGACAGGGTGTTCACAGATACGCAGTATTTT. Translating gives CASSLVRDRVFTDTQYF.